The 22 T cell receptor beta chains in this list originate from one sample, sequenced in a study of blood T cell repertoires in COVID-19. Measured with immunoSEQ multiplex PCR; TCRdb has only the in-frame clones, and not every one. The repertoire holds some 170,000 clones, with around 85% as singletons. Source material: peripheral blood. Receptor source: a man aged 55-75 years with active or convalescent COVID-19.

The table lists this clone with many counts. The CDR3 loop is CASSLDTGGGNQPQHF. Here the CDR3 DNA reads TGTGCCAGCAGCTTAGATACGGGGGGCGGGAATCAGCCCCAGCATTTT. V is TRBV11-2 and J is TRBJ1-5, with D perhaps TRBD1 (6 bases). The CDR3 consists of 16 residues. The germline V gene has CDR1 SGHAT and CDR2 FQNNGV. The V end was cut by 0 bases, the J end by 4 bases, with 13 bases between.

This clone has a single count. The rearrangement links TRBV5-6 to TRBJ1-2; perhaps TRBD1 as D (5 bases). V lost 4 bases, J lost 4 bases, and 14 bases lay in between. Germline CDR1 is SGHDT and CDR2 is YYEEEE. The CDR3 length is 14 residues. CDR3 in DNA: TGTGCCAGCAGCCCCAGCGACAGCCTCTATGGCTACACCTTC. It yields the protein CASSPSDSLYGYTF.

The CDR3 spells CASSLQQGHSYEQYF. CDR3 DNA sequence: TGTGCCAGCAGTTTACAACAGGGGCACTCCTACGAGCAGTACTTC. The V and J genes are TRBV6-5 and TRBJ2-7; TRBD1 aligns across 7 bases. The CDR3 length is 15 residues. V lost 4 bases to trimming and J lost 0 bases; unmatched junction nucleotides: 6. The V gene's germline CDR1 is MNHEY and CDR2 SVGAGI.

This clone has more than one count but fewer than ten. The chain employs TRBV5-5 and TRBJ1-5, with D perhaps matching TRBD1 (6 bases). CDR3 length: 13 amino acids. The germline V and J ends were trimmed by 5 bases and 4 bases, with 10 bases remaining between them. Germline assignment: CDR1 SGHKS and CDR2 YYEKEE (reference sequence). The CDR3 loop reads CASSPGENQPQHF. Here the CDR3 DNA reads TGTGCCAGCAGTCCAGGGGAAAATCAGCCCCAGCATTTT.

The J gene is TRBJ1-2, the V gene TRBV5-6; 11 nucleotides line up with TRBD1. This CDR3 is built from 15 residues. V was clipped by 3 bases and J by 3 bases; unmatched bases: 4. The germline gives CDR1 SGHDT, CDR2 YYEEEE. DNA for the CDR3: TGTGCCAGCAGCTGGTTGGGACAGGGGGACTATGGCTACACCTTC. As protein: CASSWLGQGDYGYTF. Together with reference TRBV5-6 and TRBJ1-2, the CDR3 gives the full variable domain: DAGVTQSPTHLIKTRGQQVTLRCSPKSGHDTVSWYQQALGQGPQFIFQYYEEEERQRGNFPDRFSGHQFPNYSSELNVNALLLGDSALYLCASSWLGQGDYGYTFGSGTRLTVV.

This clone was found a few times. V usage is TRBV5-1 and J usage is TRBJ1-6; perhaps TRBD1 as D (6 bases). Germline V gene lookup returns CDR1 SGHRS and CDR2 YFSETQ. V was shortened by 7 bases and J by 8 bases, with 19 bases between the two germline ends. The CDR3 has 15 amino acids. DNA for the CDR3: TGCGCCAGCCGCCAGATACAAGGGGGGGATTCACCCCTCCACTTT. Amino acid sequence: CASRQIQGGDSPLHF.

The chain has TRBV6-5 and TRBJ1-2, with D possibly matching TRBD1 (6 bases). V was shortened by 7 bases and J by 3 bases, with 12 bases between the two germline ends. The CDR3 is made up of 13 amino acids. The germline V gene has CDR1 MNHEY and CDR2 SVGAGI. The CDR3 sequence is CASIGQSHYGYTF. The CDR3 DNA sequence: TGTGCCAGCATCGGACAGAGCCACTATGGCTACACCTTC.

The chain carries TRBV19 and TRBJ1-1; no clear D. The germline CDR1 and CDR2 sequences are LNHDA and SQIVND (reference sequence). The CDR3 contains 14 residues. The V end was cut by 7 bases, the J end by 4 bases, with 16 bases between. The CDR3 reads CASMGTGVRTEAFF. The CDR3 nucleotides are TGTGCCAGTATGGGCACGGGAGTTCGCACTGAAGCTTTCTTT.

The chain joins TRBV29-1 to TRBJ1-1; D perhaps matches TRBD1 (5 bases). Per germline, CDR1 SQVTM and CDR2 ANQGSEA. The CDR3 contains 14 residues. This CDR3 is CSIILGTRNTEAFF. The CDR3 coding sequence is TGCAGTATAATCTTGGGGACTAGGAACACTGAAGCTTTCTTT.

The rearrangement joins TRBV7-2 to TRBJ2-1; 8 nucleotides match TRBD2. Trimming removed 5 bases from V and 0 bases from J; junction bases left unmatched: 0. CDR1 and CDR2 (germline): SGHTA, FQGNSA. The CDR3 consists of 14 residues. In DNA form, the CDR3 reads TGTGCCAGCAGCGGGACTAGCTCCTACAATGAGCAGTTCTTC. Encoded protein: CASSGTSSYNEQFF.

The J gene is TRBJ1-1, the V gene TRBV10-3, with a weak D call TRBD1 (6 bases). Germline CDR1 reads ENHRY; CDR2 reads SYGVKD. The CDR3 length is 14 residues. Trimming shortened V by 4 bases and J by 5 bases, and 14 bases separated the two germline ends. The CDR3 DNA follows: TGTGCCATCAGTGGGTTAGGGGGGGAAACTGAAGCTTTCTTT. This translates into CAISGLGGETEAFF.

The chain is built from TRBV5-4 and TRBJ1-2; TRBD1 matches 7 bases. CDR1 is SGHNT, CDR2 YYREEE, per germline (reference sequence). The CDR3 has 15 residues. With 3 bases clipped from V and 2 bases from J, the junction kept 7 bases outside the gene matches. This CDR3 reads CASSWDRSSNYGYTF. DNA for the CDR3: TGTGCCAGCAGCTGGGACAGATCCTCGAACTATGGCTACACCTTC.

The rearrangement joins TRBV5-1 to TRBJ1-2; 7 bases fit TRBD1. Trimming cost V 2 bases and J 4 bases; bases outside gene matches: 11. The CDR3 length is 16 residues. Germline CDR1 reads SGHRS; CDR2 reads YFSETQ. The CDR3 loop is CASSLPGQEATYGYTF. Here the CDR3 DNA reads TGCGCCAGCAGCTTACCAGGACAGGAGGCAACCTATGGCTACACCTTC.

In DNA, the CDR3 is TGTGCCAGCAGTTTTGACAGGGGCCTACTTCGGACCCAGTACTTC. This gives the protein CASSFDRGLLRTQYF. The genes are TRBV28 and TRBJ2-5, with TRBD1 matching over 8 bases. The CDR3 runs to 15 residues. Germline V gene sequence: CDR1 MDHEN, CDR2 SYDVKM. Losses at the gene ends were 3 bases for V and 7 bases for J; bases not matched to a gene: 10.

This chain connects TRBV27 to TRBJ2-1; 8 nucleotides align to TRBD1. The CDR3 extends over 16 amino acids. The ends lost 5 bases at V and 6 bases at J; junction bases unmatched: 12. Germline V gene data show CDR1 as MNHEY and CDR2 as SMNVEV (reference sequence). The chain's CDR3 is CASSTHRGFRGNEQFF. CDR3 sequence (DNA): TGTGCCAGCAGTACACACAGGGGGTTCAGAGGCAATGAGCAGTTCTTC.

The chain links TRBV5-1 to TRBJ2-5, with a weak D call TRBD2 (5 bases). CDR3 length: 13 amino acids. The ends were cut back, 4 bases at V and 5 bases at J, with 12 bases in the middle. Germline V CDR1 and CDR2: SGHRS, YFSETQ. The chain's CDR3 is CASSPIGGETQYF. CDR3 nucleotides: TGCGCCAGCAGCCCGATCGGAGGTGAGACCCAGTACTTC.

This clone showed up just once. The V and J genes are TRBV2 and TRBJ1-1; 7 nucleotides line up with TRBD1. V dropped 6 bases and J dropped 1; count of bases not matched to a gene: 5. The CDR3 length is 14 residues. Germline CDR1 SNHLY, CDR2 FYNNEI. Written as DNA, the CDR3 is TGTGCCAGCAGGAAGGGACAGCCGAACACTGAAGCTTTCTTT. This encodes CASRKGQPNTEAFF.

The gene calls are TRBV2 and TRBJ2-3; 14 bases align to TRBD2. V was clipped by 6 bases and J by 2 bases; unmatched bases: 4. The CDR3 is 16 amino acids. Germline V CDR1 and CDR2: SNHLY, FYNNEI. The CDR3, as DNA: TGTGCCAGCAGCGGGACTAGCGGGGGCTACACAGATACGCAGTATTTT. The encoded protein is CASSGTSGGYTDTQYF. Filled out from reference TRBV2 and TRBJ2-3, the complete variable domain reads EPEVTQTPSHQVTQMGQEVILRCVPISNHLYFYWYRQILGQKVEFLVSFYNNEISEKSEIFDDQFSVERPDGSNFTLKIRSTKLEDSAMYFCASSGTSGGYTDTQYFGPGTRLTVL.

V usage is TRBV7-2 and J usage is TRBJ1-1; a weak D match, TRBD1 (5 bases). Germline V gene data show CDR1 as SGHTA and CDR2 as FQGNSA. The length of the CDR3 is 15 residues. V was cut by 5 bases and J by 5 bases, with 18 bases left in between. Here the CDR3 reads CASSPAGPVPTEAFF. CDR3 nucleotide sequence: TGTGCCAGCAGCCCCGCGGGACCAGTCCCGACTGAAGCTTTCTTT.

The CDR3 here is CASSQPRSRETQYF. CDR3 in DNA: TGTGCCAGCAGCCAACCTAGATCGAGGGAGACCCAGTACTTC. The chain has TRBV3-1 (or the pseudogene TRBV3-2) and TRBJ2-5; D is undetermined. The CDR3 runs 14 residues. V gave up 2 bases and J gave up 5 bases, with 12 bases separating them. In germline, CDR1 is LGHDT, CDR2 YNNKEL (reference sequence).

The chain has TRBV18 and TRBJ1-2; TRBD1 might be the D (5 bases). Trimming pared 2 bases from V and 5 bases from J, leaving 12 bases between. This CDR3 region has 14 residues. In germline, CDR1 is KGHSH, CDR2 LQKENI. CDR3 sequence (DNA): TGTGCCAGCTCACCAGGATTGGAGGGGTATGGCTACACCTTC. Translated: CASSPGLEGYGYTF.

The rearrangement uses TRBV19 and TRBJ1-4, with 7 bases matching TRBD1. From germline, CDR1 is LNHDA and CDR2 SQIVND (reference sequence). This CDR3 contains 14 residues. Trimming cost V 6 bases and J 2 bases; bases outside gene matches: 3. CDR3 protein: CASRPTGTNEKLFF. The CDR3 nucleotides are TGTGCCAGTAGACCGACAGGGACTAATGAAAAACTGTTTTTT.